This T cell receptor (beta chain) came from a study of OX40 agonist ivuxolimab in advanced cancers. Study as a whole: Patients enrolled in dose escalation were diagnosed with hepatocellular carcinoma, melanoma, renal cell or head and neck cancer.

Worth noting for this clone: Antigen specificity is unknown.

Study conclusions and caveats: Low normalized clonal expansion also occurred in some nonresponding patients. Which antigen the expanded peripheral T cells recognized is unknown.

The assay was immunoSEQ multiplex PCR, and TCRdb's table has in-frame clones only and misses some. The table has 55,000 to 65,000 clones, approximately 80% seen once. After removal of 6 bases from V and 8 bases from J, the junction contained 6 bases not matched to a gene. Germline lookup yields CDR1 MNHEY and CDR2 SVGAGI. The CDR3 contains 13 residues. This TCR was sampled from an adult with an advanced solid tumor such as melanoma, head and neck, liver or kidney cancer. J is TRBJ2-1 and V is TRBV6-5, with 8 bases aligning to TRBD1. Source: CD4+ or CD8+ T cells sorted from blood, taken in a trial of the OX40 agonist ivuxolimab. The CDR3 DNA sequence: TGTGCCAGCAGAACAGGGGGAGGCGATGAGCAGTTCTTC. The encoded protein is CASRTGGGDEQFF.